This T cell receptor beta chain was captured in a study of T cells in Graves' hyperthyroidism and ophthalmopathy. On this clonotype: This may be a read error: a much more frequent sequence differs by one nucleotide.

The CDR3 loop spans 15 amino acids. Between the trimmed V and J ends, which lost 3 bases and 1 base, there was a span of 12 bases. The V gene's germline CDR1 is SGHAT and CDR2 FQDESV (reference sequence). TCR beta CDR3 regions were amplified from RNA. A set of HTBI primers served as the primers for a first-round RT-PCR of the TCR CDR3. One entry per CDR3 protein, called by TCRdb with MiXCR from the multiplex PCR reads. The table records 750,000 to 950,000 distinct CDR3 sequences, around 39% of them present only once. Sequences were obtained from blood. V gene TRBV11-1 combines with J gene TRBJ1-2; no firm D call. This receptor was identified in a man aged 18 to 29 with Graves' hyperthyroidism. In DNA, the CDR3 is TGTGCCAGCAGCTTCTGGAGACTCATTAACTATGGCTACACCTTC. It translates to CASSFWRLINYGYTF.